The table lists the clone carrying this T cell receptor (beta chain) with a few counts. Its cognate antigen is unknown. Each CDR3 protein gets one entry after TCRdb re-called the 5' RACE reads with MiXCR. The sample gives around 550,000 distinct CDR3 sequences, roughly 15% of which show up once; roughly 0.46% is in the top ten. This specimen belongs to a study of identical twins. V lost 7 bases and J lost 7; bases outside the gene matches: 13. CDR1 SNHLY and CDR2 FYNNEI come from the germline V gene. The CDR3 runs to 17 residues. General study results and limits: Interpretation of the results relied on cross-sectional statistical analysis and not on following the same donors.

These data were also reused for a study on yellow fever vaccine responses in identical twins.

The sequenced sample consisted of CD4+ T cells sorted from blood. This clonotype was obtained from a woman under 30 in good health. The chain is built from TRBV2 and TRBJ1-4; 12 bases match TRBD1. CDR3 region: CASILVPGQGAGEKLFF. The CDR3, as DNA: TGTGCCAGCATCCTCGTCCCGGGACAGGGGGCCGGTGAAAAACTGTTTTTT.